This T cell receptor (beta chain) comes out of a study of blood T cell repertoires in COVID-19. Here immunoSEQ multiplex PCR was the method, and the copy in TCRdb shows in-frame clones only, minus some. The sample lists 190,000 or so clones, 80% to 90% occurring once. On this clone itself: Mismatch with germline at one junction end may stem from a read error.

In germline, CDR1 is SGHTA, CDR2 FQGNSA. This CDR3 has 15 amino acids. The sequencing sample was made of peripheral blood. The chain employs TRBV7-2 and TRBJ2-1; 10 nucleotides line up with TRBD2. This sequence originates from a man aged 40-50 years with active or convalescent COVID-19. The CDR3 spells CASSIAGGSYNEQFF. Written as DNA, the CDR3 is TGTGCCAGCAGCATAGCGGGGGGTTCGTACAATGAGCAGTTCTTC.